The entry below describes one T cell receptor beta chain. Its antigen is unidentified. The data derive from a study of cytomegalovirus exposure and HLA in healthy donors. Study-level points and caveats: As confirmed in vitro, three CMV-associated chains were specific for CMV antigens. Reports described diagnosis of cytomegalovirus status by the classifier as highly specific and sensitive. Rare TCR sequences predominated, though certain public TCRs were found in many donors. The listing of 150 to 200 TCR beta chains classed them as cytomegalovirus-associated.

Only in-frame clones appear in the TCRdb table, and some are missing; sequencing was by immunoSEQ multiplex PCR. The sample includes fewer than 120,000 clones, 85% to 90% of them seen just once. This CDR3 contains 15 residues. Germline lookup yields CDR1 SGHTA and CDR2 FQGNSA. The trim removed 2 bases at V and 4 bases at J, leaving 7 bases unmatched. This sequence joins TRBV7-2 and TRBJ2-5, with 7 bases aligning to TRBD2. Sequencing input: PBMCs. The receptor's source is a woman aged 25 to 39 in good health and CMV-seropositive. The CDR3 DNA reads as TGTGCCAGCAGCTTATCGCCGGGGAGGGGAGAGACCCAGTACTTC. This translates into CASSLSPGRGETQYF.